This T cell receptor beta chain was retrieved from a study of blood T cells in healthy people across ages. Study results and limitations: Higher diversity, along with more naive CD4+ cells, distinguished long-lived donors from aged donors.

Combining a sample-barcoded 5' primer with a J-beta primer mix, a second PCR ran for about 7 to 11 cycles. Every single cDNA molecule received a tag from a template-switch adaptor with 12 random nucleotides. Each CDR3 protein is one row after TCRdb ran MiXCR on the 5' RACE reads. The sample has around 1.5 million distinct CDR3 sequences, around 35% seen once. Germline V gives CDR1 GTSNPN, CDR2 SVGIG (reference sequence). CDR3 size: 13 residues. Trimming stripped 6 bases from V and 1 base from J, with 7 bases between. A remark on this clonotype: Its specificity is unknown.

The sample, about 9.7 milliliters of peripheral blood, was drawn from each donor. Total RNA amounts of at least 6 micrograms were extracted per sample. This receptor was identified in a woman in her twenties or thirties in good health. Sequencing was carried out using blood. V is TRBV30 and J is TRBJ2-6; no clear D gene. CDR3: CACDDSGANVLTF. The CDR3 coding sequence is TGTGCCTGCGACGATTCTGGGGCCAACGTCCTGACTTTC.